This T cell receptor beta chain stems from a study of beta chain features in type 1 diabetes. Study-wide context: Healthy donors, compared against patients, showed similar age, gender and cell yields. Study-wide results and limits: The similarity of naive, central memory and Treg TCRB repertoires appeared greater among patients than among healthy donors.

With regard to this clone: What it binds is not known.

What was sequenced were expressed TCRB transcripts, since all of the isolated RNA had been reverse transcribed. The table came from immunoSEQ multiplex PCR; TCRdb's copy has only in-frame clones and leaves some out. This sample has hundreds of thousands of clones, with over 25% found just once. Trimming removed 2 bases from V and 3 bases from J; junction bases left unmatched: 8. Looked up from germline, CDR1 is SGHRS and CDR2 is YFSETQ. The CDR3 extends over 15 amino acids. Sequenced sample: naive CD4+ T cells from blood. This receptor was obtained from a man between 18 and 35 years old in good health. The chain joins TRBV5-1 to TRBJ2-7, with TRBD2 identical over 7 bases. As DNA, the CDR3 is TGCGCCAGCAGCTTCGGCGGGAGTAGAGACTACGAGCAGTACTTC. Translated, it gives CASSFGGSRDYEQYF.